This T cell receptor (beta chain) was sequenced for a study of T cell changes during pregnancy in multiple sclerosis. Method: immunoSEQ multiplex PCR; TCRdb's copy keeps in-frame clones and lacks some. The sample comprises about 55,000 clones, approximately 90% of which are singletons, and over 0.5% rests with the top ten. CDR3 length: 16 residues. V was cut by 0 bases and J by 3 bases, with 9 bases left in between. In germline, CDR1 is SNHLY, CDR2 FYNNEI. The chain employs TRBV2 and TRBJ1-6; D gene uncertain. This receptor was obtained from a female donor with multiple sclerosis, enrolled in a pregnancy study. The sequenced sample was CD4+ T cells from peripheral blood mononuclear cells, obtained in the first trimester of pregnancy. The CDR3 nucleotides read TGTGCCAGCAGTGAAGCGCGGTATAACTATAATTCACCCCTCCACTTT. It yields the protein CASSEARYNYNSPLHF. The complete variable domain, with remaining parts taken from reference TRBV2 and TRBJ1-6, reads EPEVTQTPSHQVTQMGQEVILRCVPISNHLYFYWYRQILGQKVEFLVSFYNNEISEKSEIFDDQFSVERPDGSNFTLKIRSTKLEDSAMYFCASSEARYNYNSPLHFGNGTRLTVT.